This T cell receptor (beta chain) was obtained from a study of T-cell memory formation after mild COVID-19. TCRdb recomputed calls from the 5' RACE reads with MiXCR, one row per CDR3 protein. The table includes approximately 60,000 distinct CDR3 sequences, more than 8% detected once. The CDR3 has 16 amino acids. The germline V gene has CDR1 SGHVS and CDR2 FQNEAQ. J lost 3 bases, V lost 5 bases, and 7 bases had no gene match. The sequenced sample was PBMCs or a T cell subset sorted from them (not recorded which). The sequence was collected from a man in his late teens or twenties who had mild COVID-19 (a few samples of this study predate the infection). Cell type and time point are not known. V gene TRBV7-8 combines with J gene TRBJ2-1; 10 bases are a match to TRBD2. Here the CDR3 reads CASSRTSGVIYNEQFF. The CDR3 nucleotides are TGTGCCAGCAGCCGAACTAGCGGGGTTATCTACAATGAGCAGTTCTTC. Full variable domain (missing parts from reference TRBV7-8 and TRBJ2-1): GAGVSQSPRYKVAKRGQDVALRCDPISGHVSLFWYQQALGQGPEFLTYFQNEAQLDKSGLPSDRFFAERPEGSVSTLKIQRTQQEDSAVYLCASSRTSGVIYNEQFFGPGTRLTVL.